This record covers a single T cell receptor (beta chain). The specificity of this receptor is unknown. Base quality data are lacking; no much larger clone is found one base away. This entry belongs to a study of Ad26.COV2.S vaccination and SARS-CoV-2 variants (dated by TCRdb to the early 2020s). Some background on the complete study: Vaccine-arm donors were drawn from COV1001, a multicentre, randomized, double-blind, placebo-controlled phase I-IIa trial of Ad26.COV2.S in healthy adults. TCRbeta repertoire sequencing was used to assess the specificity and breadth of SARS-CoV-2-reactive T cell receptors after Ad26.COV2.S vaccination. Ad26.COV2.S was administered intramuscularly at 5 x 10^10 or 1 x 10^11 viral particles, either as a single shot or as two shots given 56 days apart. Investigators did not know the trial group allocation while performing experiments and assessing outcomes. The TCR-sequenced set comprised around 32 samples: some 19 Ad26.COV2.S vaccine recipients, 5 placebo recipients and 8 SARS-CoV-2 convalescent individuals. Participants in the trial were split at random into five groups of five each, receiving low-dose or high-dose Ad26.COV2.S once or twice, or else placebo on both occasions.

TCRbeta CDR3 regions were sequenced with the immunoSEQ Assay. After extraction, genomic DNA underwent amplification by bias-controlled multiplex PCR, followed by high-throughput sequencing. On the study's bioinformatics: To quantify the absolute abundance of each unique TCRbeta CDR3 region, sequences were collapsed and filtered. T cell fraction was estimated by normalizing TCRbeta template counts to usable DNA, with usable DNA measured through amplification of reference genes found in all nucleated cells. Repertoire TCRs were annotated as SARS-CoV-2-specific by exact matching of V gene, CDR3 amino acid sequence and J gene to a known reactive TCR set. The reference SARS-CoV-2 TCR set was derived from MIRA and filtered for enrichment in COVID-19-positive ImmuneCODE repertoires, a step that removed public or cross-reactive TCRs. Using the MIRA antigens, annotated TCRs were further analysed by specific ORF or by position within an ORF. Breadth was defined as the number of annotated unique rearrangements divided by the total number of unique productive rearrangements, and depth was defined as the summed frequency of the annotated unique rearrangements. Two-sided Wilcoxon rank-sum tests were applied when comparing TCR breadth between groups. What TCRdb holds here is the immuneACCESS table cut down to in-frame rearrangements. Part of the clones is not present; checked against another copy, under half of the missing clones reflect an unresolved V gene, and the others are unexplained. V, J and clone size derive from that table, while D and trimming were established from the DNA sequence. The sample table holds a few hundred thousand clones, of which 83% were seen once. 7% to 9.5% of the sample comes from the top ten.

According to the study, the label for this sample's treatment or condition signals: some 20 received Ad26.COV2.S at low or high dose, single or two shots; about five received placebo; per-sample allocation not given. For vaccine and placebo recipients, repertoires were sequenced using samples collected on day 63 after the first injection. Cohort 1b enrolled roughly 25 adults aged 18-55 years at a single site in Boston, USA, between 29 July and 7 August 2020. Ad26.COV2.S was a replication-incompetent adenovirus type 26 vector that expressed a prefusion-stabilized SARS-CoV-2 spike protein derived from the original Wuhan strain. Spanning cysteine to phenylalanine, the CDR3 consists of 13 amino acids. CDR3 DNA is the only sequence kept; it has 39 bases, read in frame from the first base. V gives up 6 bases and J gives up 0 bases, and the segment between their germline ends measures 8 bases. According to the germline V gene (reference sequence), CDR1 reads MNHEY and CDR2 reads SMNVEV.

Summary of the overall study and its limitations: The authors noted that total T cell responses may have been underestimated by the TCR breadth and depth analyses. Compared with placebo recipients, Ad26.COV2.S recipients showed higher spike-specific TCR breadth (P = 0.0014). Non-spike TCR breadth was comparable between vaccine and placebo recipients, consistent with the vaccine containing only spike. Substantial breadth of spike-specific CD8+ and CD4+ T cell responses was reported after vaccination. The study was not powered for comparison of responses between vaccine doses or regimens.

The clonotype was recovered from a person aged 18-60 years who received the Ad26.COV2.S COVID-19 vaccine or a placebo. Sequenced material: peripheral blood, taken in a trial of Ad26.COV2.S vaccine versus placebo. The chain couples TRBV27 to TRBJ1-1, with the D gene call left open. The CDR3 has the sequence CASRGLMNTEAFF. The nucleotides read TGTGCCAGCAGGGGCCTGATGAACACTGAAGCTTTCTTT.